The subject of this entry is one TCR beta chain. Profiled with immunoSEQ multiplex PCR; TCRdb holds only in-frame clones, not every one. This table has some 490,000 clones, around 80% appearing once. This record comes from a study of shared clonotypes between healthy human individuals. Nashville, Tennessee was home to all donors, each a Caucasian adult. Per the germline V gene, CDR1 is WSHSY and CDR2 is SAAADI. V was clipped by 8 bases and J by 3 bases, with 21 bases between them. There are 16 residues in the CDR3. The V and J genes are TRBV10-2 and TRBJ2-3, with D unclear. This TCR derives from a woman in her thirties or forties in good health. Some clones in this sample may be carry-over from other donors' samples. The sequencing sample was made of PBMCs. The CDR3: CASSPPLTWGTDTQYF. In nucleotides, the CDR3 is TGCGCCAGCTCCCCCCCCCTGACCTGGGGTACAGATACGCAGTATTTT.